These 5 T cell receptor beta chains share one sample of origin, sequenced in a study of blood T cells in healthy people across ages. Together with a sample-barcoded 5' primer, a J-beta primer mix was included in a second PCR lasting roughly 7 to 11 cycles. TCRdb recomputed calls from the 5' RACE reads with MiXCR, one row per CDR3 protein. The data hold approximately 1.5 million distinct CDR3 sequences, with about 35% observed a single time. The sample comprised blood. These receptors originate from a woman in her 30s in good health.

This clonotype has a single count. DNA of the CDR3: TGTGCCAGCACTCACTCCGGTAGCTCCTACGAGCAGTACTTC. This encodes CASTHSGSSYEQYF. The J gene is TRBJ2-7, the V gene TRBV18, with D uncertain. This CDR3 has 14 amino acids. The V end was cut by 8 bases, the J end by 0 bases, with 14 bases between. Germline V lookup: CDR1 KGHSH, CDR2 LQKENI.

The rearrangement uses TRBV27 and TRBJ2-4, with TRBD2 as a possible D gene (5 bases). The CDR3 runs to 13 residues. Germline-derived CDR1 and CDR2 are MNHEY and SMNVEV (reference sequence). The V gene lost 1 base and the J gene lost 13 bases, with 14 bases spanning the gap. This chain's CDR3 is CASSLLAAGEQYF. The CDR3, as DNA: TGTGCCAGCAGTTTATTGGCGGCCGGGGAGCAGTACTTC.

Ten or more counts support this clonotype. The chain recombines TRBV29-1 with TRBJ2-1, with 7 nucleotides matching TRBD1. Germline CDR1 and CDR2: SQVTM and ANQGSEA. CDR3 size: 13 residues. The V and J ends lost 6 bases and 10 bases, in that order; junction bases with no gene match: 12. The chain's CDR3 is CSVTGTVLWEQFF. The DNA for the CDR3 is TGCAGCGTAACCGGGACAGTACTTTGGGAGCAGTTCTTC.

This clonotype was seen many times. The rearrangement links TRBV6-2 or TRBV6-3 to TRBJ1-5, with 8 bases identical to TRBD1. The CDR3 length is 14 residues. Germline CDR1 MNHEY, CDR2 SVGEGT. With V trimmed by 5 bases and J by 7 bases, 7 bases remained unmatched. This chain's CDR3 is CASSPRDRGQPQHF. The CDR3 DNA reads as TGTGCCAGCAGTCCACGAGACAGGGGACAGCCCCAGCATTTT.

The chain has TRBV20-1 and TRBJ1-2; D call uncertain. The germline V gene encodes CDR1 DFQATT and CDR2 SNEGSKA (reference sequence). V lost 0 bases to trimming and J lost 4 bases, with 9 bases between them. This CDR3 is built from 13 residues. The CDR3 coding sequence is TGCAGTGCTAGAGATCGATTCGCCTATGGCTACACCTTC. Its protein is CSARDRFAYGYTF.